The 8 T cell receptor beta chains given below trace back to one sample, sequenced in a study of blood T cell repertoires in COVID-19. The method was immunoSEQ multiplex PCR; TCRdb's version includes in-frame clones alone and lacks a portion of them. Of 150,000 or so clones listed, around 83% are singletons. The specimen was PBMCs or T cells enriched from blood (not recorded which). The receptors come from a woman between 50 and 59 years old who had been exposed to COVID-19.

V and J are TRBV6-4 and TRBJ2-3; 9 nucleotides line up with TRBD2. Germline V gene lookup returns CDR1 MRHNA and CDR2 SNTAGT. V dropped 3 bases and J dropped 5; count of bases not matched to a gene: 6. The CDR3 loop spans 15 amino acids. CDR3 in DNA: TGTGCCAGCAGTGATTCAGCGGGAGGAAAAGATACGCAGTATTTT. Its translation is CASSDSAGGKDTQYF.

J is TRBJ1-2 and V is TRBV6-1; 7 bases align to TRBD1. The germline V gene encodes CDR1 MNHNS and CDR2 SASEGT. CDR3 length: 14 amino acids. V lost 3 bases, J lost 7 bases, and 8 bases stayed unmatched. In DNA, the CDR3 is TGTGCCAGCAGTGAGGGCAGGGGGAATCGTGGCTACACCTTC. This translates into CASSEGRGNRGYTF.

CDR3 in DNA: TGTGCCATCAGTAACGGACAGGGAGTTTCCCACGAGCAGTACTTC. Translating gives CAISNGQGVSHEQYF. The genes are TRBV10-3 and TRBJ2-7, with TRBD1 identical over 8 bases. This CDR3 has 15 residues. CDR1 and CDR2 (germline): ENHRY, SYGVKD. The junction had 11 bases not matched to a gene; V was cut back by 5 bases and J by 5 bases.

This clone was detected once. V gene TRBV12-3 or TRBV12-4 combines with J gene TRBJ1-5, with 7 bases identical to TRBD1. With V trimmed by 6 bases and J by 7 bases, 3 bases remained unmatched. The CDR3 runs to 12 residues. In DNA form, the CDR3 reads TGTGCCAGCAGCAGGGGGGACCAGCCCCAGCATTTT. Amino acids: CASSRGDQPQHF.

The chain has TRBV28 and TRBJ1-2; no reliable D call. The V end was cut by 3 bases, the J end by 0 bases, with 17 bases between. CDR3 size: 17 residues. Germline CDR1 and CDR2: MDHEN and SYDVKM. The CDR3 here is CASSFTSGLPTNYGYTF. CDR3 bases: TGTGCCAGCAGTTTCACCTCGGGTCTCCCCACTAACTATGGCTACACCTTC.

The V gene is TRBV10-2, the J gene TRBJ2-7, with TRBD1 identical over 8 bases. Trimming removed 6 bases from V and 6 bases from J; junction bases left unmatched: 13. The length of the CDR3 is 15 residues. Looked up from germline, CDR1 is WSHSY and CDR2 is SAAADI. This CDR3 reads CASRQRTGHASEQYF. In DNA, the CDR3 is TGCGCCAGCAGACAAAGGACAGGGCACGCCTCCGAGCAGTACTTC.

The chain has TRBV3-1 (or the pseudogene TRBV3-2) and TRBJ2-5; TRBD2 aligns across 9 bases. This CDR3 region has 18 residues. The germline CDR1 and CDR2 sequences are LGHDT and YNNKEL (reference sequence). Germline trimming cut 6 bases from V and 2 bases from J; bases unmatched to any gene: 16. The CDR3 here is CASSGGWTGGRGQETQYF. DNA for the CDR3: TGTGCCAGCAGTGGAGGGTGGACTGGCGGGAGGGGGCAAGAGACCCAGTACTTC.

This sequence joins TRBV4-2 and TRBJ2-1; D call uncertain. V lost 5 bases and J 7 bases, leaving 12 bases between the germline ends. CDR1 is LGHNA and CDR2 is YNFKEQ in the germline V gene. The CDR3 totals 13 residues. DNA for the CDR3: TGTGCCAGCAGCGCCTCCCACGGGAATGAGCAGTTCTTC. Its translation is CASSASHGNEQFF.